Listed below are T cell receptor beta chains from one sample, sequenced in a study of cytomegalovirus exposure and HLA in healthy donors. Using immunoSEQ multiplex PCR, the repertoire was profiled, and TCRdb retains in-frame clones only, with some absent. Among some 150,000 clones listed, roughly 80% were seen once. Sequencing was done on a sample of PBMCs. Source of these receptors: a male donor in good health and CMV-seronegative. Both conserved end residues are part of each CDR3. The D gene is left open where the match is weak.

D,J,V,CDR3
TRBD1,TRBJ1-1,TRBV6-1,CASSVKRGTGQAFF
TRBD1,TRBJ2-7,TRBV7-9,CSSSPEGQFVGGSYEQYF
NA,TRBJ1-2,TRBV9,CASSGAGVYGYTF
TRBD1,TRBJ1-5,TRBV5-4,CASSSTPGRGDQPQHF
NA,TRBJ2-7,TRBV7-9,CSSRSGDPVSGQYF
NA,TRBJ1-6,TRBV5-5,CTSSLTTAMNSPLHF
NA,TRBJ2-7,TRBV11-3,CASSRSQGSYEQYF
NA,TRBJ1-2,TRBV15,CATSRKIRYGYTF
TRBD1,TRBJ1-2,TRBV7-3,CASSLGQGPPRTF
NA,TRBJ1-6,TRBV9,CASSVGGAASPLHF
TRBD1,TRBJ1-3,TRBV6-6,CASTHWTGAGNTIYF
NA,TRBJ2-7,TRBV11-3,CASSLDGGSDSYEQYF
NA,TRBJ2-6,TRBV28,CASSLSSPVAEGWPTF
NA,TRBJ1-2,TRBV30,CAWEFSYGYTF
TRBD1,TRBJ1-1,TRBV6-1,CASSPTGGMNTEAFF
NA,TRBJ2-1,TRBV5-6,CASSFTGTPYNEQFF
TRBD1,TRBJ1-5,TRBV27,CASSPRDRDQPQHF
NA,TRBJ2-7,TRBV7-9,CASSFQGSGAYEQYF
NA,TRBJ1-1,TRBV11-2,CASSLGSGMNTEAFF
TRBD1,TRBJ2-7,TRBV28,CASSLDRVAVQYF
TRBD2,TRBJ2-7,TRBV7-9,CASSSVSGGSSYEQYF
NA,TRBJ1-6,TRBV6-5,CASSYSPSSSLHF
NA,TRBJ1-6,TRBV2,CASRRTLDNSPLHF
NA,TRBJ2-2,TRBV6-5,CASSSTTNTGELFF
NA,TRBJ1-4,TRBV6-5,CASSYSGRPEKLFF